This T cell receptor (beta chain) was found in a study (dated by TCRdb to 2014 to 2015). About the study as a whole: The study tested whether tumor-infiltrating Tregs in breast cancer are recruited from blood Tregs or converted in situ from other CD4+ T cell subsets. The investigation overall reported the following: Tumor-infiltrating Treg TCR alpha and beta sequences overlapped most with tumor naive CD4+ T cells, then with blood naive CD4+ T cells. The larger-cohort validation was restricted to a single TCR beta V-J rearrangement rather than whole repertoires. The TCR gene usage of tumor memory CD4+ T cells clustered together with blood and lymph node memory CD4+ cells and with lymph node naive CD4+ cells.

This clonotype was counted at least ten times. The antigen it binds to is not known. It has no much larger one-base neighbor in the sample; base qualities were not kept. Cells that were CD4+CD25+CD127-/low were the ones isolated as Tregs. Tregs, naive and memory CD4+ T cells from tumor, blood and ipsilateral draining lymph nodes of a few breast cancer patients underwent full-length TCR alpha and beta sequencing. Tumor tissue and lymph nodes obtained by ipsilateral axillary dissection were perfused with PBS, cut into small pieces and digested using collagenase I and hyaluronidase. A purity exceeding 90% was confirmed by FACS for the sorted cell populations. From the cysteine through the phenylalanine, the CDR3 covers 11 amino acids. The only DNA kept is the CDR3, 33 bases in frame from the first base. V is clipped by 5 bases and J by 3 bases, and the sequence between their germline boundaries is 2 bases long.

Full-length TCR variable regions were amplified by 5' RACE PCR with constant-region reverse primers, followed by semi-nested PCR with Nested Universal Primer A. Using the ReliaPrep RNA Cell Miniprep System, total RNA was extracted, and the SMARTer RACE 5'/3' Kit was then used to reverse transcribe the RNA into 5'RACE-ready cDNA. Multiplex adaptors were used to barcode the full-length TCR alpha and beta libraries, which were then sequenced on an Illumina MiSeq. The authors processed their data as follows. Sequencing data were pooled across the five patients for each of nine subset-tissue groups and compared by unsupervised clustering of TCR gene usage. The Morisita-Horn index was used to calculate repertoire similarity, with shared sequences weighted according to their contribution to each repertoire. TCRdb redid the processing of the public reads, applying fastp at Q25 and MiXCR, and retained in-frame beta chains. Each entry is one CDR3 protein sequence, shown with its most common DNA and genes. The authors' filters were not applied to this entry. In this sample the table shows approximately 57,000 distinct CDR3 sequences, about 20% of which occur a single time. About 2.9% of the sample is in the top ten clones.

The V and J genes are TRBV12-3 or TRBV12-4 and TRBJ2-1; the D gene remains uncertain. This TCR was sampled from a female donor with breast cancer. Sequenced: tumor-infiltrating Tregs sorted from the breast tumor. This receptor has the CDR3 CASSNYNEQFF. The base sequence is TGTGCCAGCAGTAACTACAATGAGCAGTTCTTC.